The entry below gives a single T cell receptor beta chain sequence along with its context. Its antigen is undetermined. After expansion with viral peptide pools in the ViraFEST assay, antigen-specific CD4+ T cells were sequenced. It was after approximately 11 days of culture that CD4+ T cells were isolated. By PCR, the person was confirmed to have had SARS-CoV-2 infection between March and December 2020. The CDR3 is 15 residues long. Germline values: CDR1 SGHTA, CDR2 FQGNSA. V was shortened by 0 bases and J by 4 bases, with 10 bases between the two germline ends. This specimen belongs to a study of vaccination effects on CD4 cells after COVID-19. Study details: Samples from two convalescent patients were given 16 days and one week before vaccination.

Generated by immunoSEQ multiplex PCR, the TCRdb table keeps only in-frame clones and is missing some. This table holds tens of thousands of clones, about two thirds found once. The receptor was isolated from a human donor who had a prior SARS-CoV-2 infection. The sample here was CD4+ T cells from PBMCs cultured with a peptide pool, taken before COVID-19 vaccination. The chain couples TRBV7-2 to TRBJ2-1; D may correspond to TRBD1 or TRBD2 (5 bases each). The CDR3 coding sequence is TGTGCCAGCAGCTTAGCGTGGGGGTTTTACAATGAGCAGTTCTTC. It codes for CASSLAWGFYNEQFF. Complete variable domain (other parts from reference TRBV7-2 and TRBJ2-1): GAGVSQSPSNKVTEKGKDVELRCDPISGHTALYWYRQSLGQGLEFLIYFQGNSAPDKSGLPSDRFSAERTGGSVSTLTIQRTQQEDSAVYLCASSLAWGFYNEQFFGPGTRLTVL.